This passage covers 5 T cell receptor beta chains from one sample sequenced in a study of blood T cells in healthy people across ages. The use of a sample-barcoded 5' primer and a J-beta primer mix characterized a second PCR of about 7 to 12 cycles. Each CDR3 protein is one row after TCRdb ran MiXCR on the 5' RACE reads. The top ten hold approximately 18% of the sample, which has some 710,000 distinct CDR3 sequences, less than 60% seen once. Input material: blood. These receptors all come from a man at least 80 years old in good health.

In DNA, the CDR3 is TGTGCCAGCAGCTTGGCTAGCGGGACACACGAGCAGTACTTC. The encoded protein is CASSLASGTHEQYF. The chain combines TRBV7-9 with TRBJ2-7; 9 nucleotides align to TRBD2. Unmatched junction bases numbered 5, after V lost 3 bases and J lost 5 bases. This CDR3 region has 14 residues. The germline gives CDR1 SEHNR, CDR2 FQNEAQ (reference sequence).

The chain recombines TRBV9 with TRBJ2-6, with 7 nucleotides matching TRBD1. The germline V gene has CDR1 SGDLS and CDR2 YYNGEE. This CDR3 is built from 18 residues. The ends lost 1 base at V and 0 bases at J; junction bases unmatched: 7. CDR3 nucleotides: TGTGCCAGCAGCGTAATATCCAGGGGGTACTCTGGGGCCAACGTCCTGACTTTC. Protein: CASSVISRGYSGANVLTF.

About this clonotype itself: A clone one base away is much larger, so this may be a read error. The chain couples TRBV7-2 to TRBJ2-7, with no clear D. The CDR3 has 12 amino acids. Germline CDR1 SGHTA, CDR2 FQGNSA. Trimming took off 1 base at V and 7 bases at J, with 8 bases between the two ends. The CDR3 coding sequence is TGTGCCAGCAGCTTAGGCTCCGCGGAGCAGTACTTC. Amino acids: CASSLGSAEQYF. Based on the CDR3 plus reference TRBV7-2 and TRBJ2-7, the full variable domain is GAGVSQSPSNKVTEKGKDVELRCDPISGHTALYWYRQSLGQGLEFLIYFQGNSAPDKSGLPSDRFSAERTGGSVSTLTIQRTQQEDSAVYLCASSLGSAEQYFGPGTRLTVT.

In nucleotides, the CDR3 is TGCGCCAGCAGCCACGATTTGGACGGGAGCTCCTACAATGAGCAGTTCTTC. It codes for CASSHDLDGSSYNEQFF. The gene calls are TRBV4-1 and TRBJ2-1, with a possible D match to TRBD2 (6 bases). CDR1 is MGHRA and CDR2 is YSYEKL in the germline V gene. V was pared by 3 bases and J by 0 bases, with 15 bases between. This CDR3 has 17 residues.

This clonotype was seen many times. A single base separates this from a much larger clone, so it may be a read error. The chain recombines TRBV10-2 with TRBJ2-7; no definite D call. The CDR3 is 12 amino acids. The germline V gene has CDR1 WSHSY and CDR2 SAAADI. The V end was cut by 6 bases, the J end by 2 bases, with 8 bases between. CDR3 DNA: TGCGCCAGCAGGGATTTCCCCTACGAGCAGTACTTC. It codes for CASRDFPYEQYF.